Described below is a single T cell receptor beta chain sequence and its context. The data were taken from a study of blood T cell repertoires in COVID-19. At the level of the study: There were acute and convalescent COVID-19 samples, and they came from the United States, Italy and Spain. PBMCs, B-cell-depleted T cells, or T cells provided the cDNA or gDNA that made up the material.

Germline lookup yields CDR1 LNHNV and CDR2 YYDKDF (reference sequence). Trimming took off 5 bases at V and 2 bases at J, with 14 bases between the two ends. The CDR3 has 15 amino acids. TCRdb's copy holds only in-frame clones and misses some; the assay was immunoSEQ multiplex PCR. The sample gives around 300,000 clones, 70% to 90% of which show up once; around 10% is in the top ten. The clonotype was recovered from a woman between 70 and 85 years old with acute or convalescent COVID-19. The chain has TRBV15 and TRBJ2-3; no firm D call. The sequenced sample was peripheral blood. The CDR3, as DNA: TGTGCCACCAGCCAAGACTCTCATTCCACAGATACGCAGTATTTT. Translated: CATSQDSHSTDTQYF.